These T cell receptor beta chains were read from a single sample in a study of beta chain features in type 1 diabetes. Only in-frame clones appear in the TCRdb table, and some are missing; sequencing was by immunoSEQ multiplex PCR. Of roughly 50,000 clones in the sample, 42% were seen once. The specimen sequenced was Tregs from blood. Receptors originate from a young man with type 1 diabetes. Each CDR3 is given with its conserved first and last residue. A D gene is named only where the DNA matches it firmly. Clone size is given for some rows only: seen once, a few or many times, or a class if the clone is expanded.

J gene: TRBJ2-5
D gene: TRBD2
V gene: TRBV4-2
clone size: NA
CDR3 DNA: TGTGCCAGCAGCCAATACCCTACTAGCGGGAGGAGCCAGTACCAAGAGACCCAGTACTTC
CDR3 protein: CASSQYPTSGRSQYQETQYF

J gene: TRBJ2-2
D gene: TRBD2
V gene: TRBV7-2
clone size: few
CDR3 DNA: TGTGCCACCAATCCGGGACTAGCGGGAGCTGGGGAGCTGTTTTTT
CDR3 protein: CATNPGLAGAGELFF

J gene: TRBJ2-1
D gene: NA
V gene: TRBV18
clone size: NA
CDR3 DNA: TGTGCCAGCTCACCGACCGGACAGAAGTACAATGAGCAGTTCTTC
CDR3 protein: CASSPTGQKYNEQFF

J gene: TRBJ2-3
D gene: TRBD2
V gene: TRBV6-5
clone size: NA
CDR3 DNA: TGTGCCAGCAGGAGGACTAGCGAAGCAGATACGCAGTATTTT
CDR3 protein: CASRRTSEADTQYF

J gene: TRBJ2-3
D gene: NA
V gene: TRBV11-2
clone size: few
CDR3 DNA: TGTGCCAGCAGAATCTGGTCAGGGGTAGATACGCAGTATTTT
CDR3 protein: CASRIWSGVDTQYF

J gene: TRBJ2-2
D gene: NA
V gene: TRBV4-2
clone size: NA
CDR3 DNA: TGTGCCAGCAGCCATTCCCGCGGTACCGGGGAGCTGTTTTTT
CDR3 protein: CASSHSRGTGELFF

J gene: TRBJ2-1
D gene: NA
V gene: TRBV20-1
clone size: NA
CDR3 DNA: TGCAGTGCTTTCGACAATGAGCAGTTCTTC
CDR3 protein: CSAFDNEQFF

J gene: TRBJ1-5
D gene: NA
V gene: TRBV28
clone size: NA
CDR3 DNA: TGTGCCAGCAGTTTCAGGGATGGCAATCAGCCCCAGCATTTT
CDR3 protein: CASSFRDGNQPQHF

J gene: TRBJ2-3
D gene: TRBD2
V gene: TRBV27
clone size: NA
CDR3 DNA: TGTGCCAGCAGTTTAGCGGGAGGGCCACTGAGAAGCACAGATACGCAGTATTTT
CDR3 protein: CASSLAGGPLRSTDTQYF

J gene: TRBJ1-4
D gene: TRBD1
V gene: TRBV23-1
clone size: few
CDR3 DNA: TGCGCCAGCAGTCCGGTCCGACAGGGAGATGAAAAACTGTTTTTT
CDR3 protein: CASSPVRQGDEKLFF

J gene: TRBJ2-3
D gene: NA
V gene: TRBV7-6
clone size: NA
CDR3 DNA: TGTGCCAGCAGCTTAGGCGGAGCTAGCACAGATACGCAGTATTTT
CDR3 protein: CASSLGGASTDTQYF

J gene: TRBJ2-3
D gene: TRBD2
V gene: TRBV29-1
clone size: NA
CDR3 DNA: TGCAGCTCCGGAGGGCTAGCGGGATTAGTTGGCACAGATACGCAGTATTTT
CDR3 protein: CSSGGLAGLVGTDTQYF

J gene: TRBJ2-1
D gene: TRBD1
V gene: TRBV19
clone size: few
CDR3 DNA: TGTGCCAGCACTCTTGGGACAGCAATTGACAATGAGCAGTTCTTC
CDR3 protein: CASTLGTAIDNEQFF

J gene: TRBJ1-2
D gene: TRBD1
V gene: TRBV7-2
clone size: NA
CDR3 DNA: TGTGCCAGCAGCAAACCGGGACAGGTGTATGGCTACACCTTC
CDR3 protein: CASSKPGQVYGYTF

J gene: TRBJ2-3
D gene: TRBD1
V gene: TRBV30
clone size: few
CDR3 DNA: TGTGCCTGGAGTGGAGGGACAGGACGAACTAGCACAGATACGCAGTATTTT
CDR3 protein: CAWSGGTGRTSTDTQYF

J gene: TRBJ1-5
D gene: NA
V gene: TRBV7-2
clone size: few
CDR3 DNA: TGTGCCAGCAGCTTACAGAATCAGCCCCAGCATTTT
CDR3 protein: CASSLQNQPQHF

J gene: TRBJ2-1
D gene: NA
V gene: TRBV5-1
clone size: NA
CDR3 DNA: TGCGCCAGCAGCCTCAACGGGTTAAGCTCCTACAATGAGCAGTTCTTC
CDR3 protein: CASSLNGLSSYNEQFF

J gene: TRBJ2-7
D gene: NA
V gene: TRBV18
clone size: once
CDR3 DNA: TGTGCCAGCTCGGGAGTCGGGGCAGGGGACGAGCAGTACTTC
CDR3 protein: CASSGVGAGDEQYF

J gene: TRBJ2-6
D gene: NA
V gene: TRBV7-2
clone size: NA
CDR3 DNA: TGTGCCAGCAGCTTCCGACAGTCTGGGGCCAACGTCCTGACTTTC
CDR3 protein: CASSFRQSGANVLTF

J gene: TRBJ1-1
D gene: TRBD1
V gene: TRBV6-5
clone size: few
CDR3 DNA: TGTGCCAGCAGTTACCCCCAGGGGACAGGGAGGGCTGAAGCTTTCTTT
CDR3 protein: CASSYPQGTGRAEAFF

J gene: TRBJ2-7
D gene: TRBD1
V gene: TRBV5-4
clone size: NA
CDR3 DNA: TGTGCCAGCAGTCAACCGGGACAGGGTACCTACGAGCAGTACTTC
CDR3 protein: CASSQPGQGTYEQYF

J gene: TRBJ2-7
D gene: NA
V gene: TRBV7-2
clone size: NA
CDR3 DNA: TGTGCCAGCAGTTCATTCTCCTACGAGCAGTACTTC
CDR3 protein: CASSSFSYEQYF

J gene: TRBJ2-1
D gene: NA
V gene: TRBV27
clone size: NA
CDR3 DNA: TGTGCCAGCAGCTACCTTCAGACAGCCACATCATACAATGAGCAGTTCTTC
CDR3 protein: CASSYLQTATSYNEQFF

J gene: TRBJ2-3
D gene: NA
V gene: TRBV5-5
clone size: NA
CDR3 DNA: TGTGCCAGCAGCTATTCGGACAGAAGCACAGATACGCAGTATTTT
CDR3 protein: CASSYSDRSTDTQYF

J gene: TRBJ2-5
D gene: TRBD2
V gene: TRBV2
clone size: NA
CDR3 DNA: TGTGCCAGCAGCGATGATAGCGGGAGTAATGTAGAGACCCAGTACTTC
CDR3 protein: CASSDDSGSNVETQYF

J gene: TRBJ2-3
D gene: NA
V gene: TRBV28
clone size: NA
CDR3 DNA: TGTGCCAGCAGTTTACTAGGCGATACGCAGTATTTT
CDR3 protein: CASSLLGDTQYF

J gene: TRBJ2-7
D gene: TRBD2
V gene: TRBV27
clone size: few
CDR3 DNA: TGTGCCAGCAGTCTAGCGGGACGTTCCTACGAGCAGTACTTC
CDR3 protein: CASSLAGRSYEQYF

J gene: TRBJ2-5
D gene: NA
V gene: TRBV10-3
clone size: few
CDR3 DNA: TGTGCCATCAGCCCCGACCTAACAGGGGAGACCCAGTACTTC
CDR3 protein: CAISPDLTGETQYF

J gene: TRBJ2-1
D gene: NA
V gene: TRBV29-1
clone size: NA
CDR3 DNA: TGCAGCGTTGAAGCTTCCGGGTACAATGAGCAGTTCTTC
CDR3 protein: CSVEASGYNEQFF

J gene: TRBJ2-3
D gene: TRBD1
V gene: TRBV5-1
clone size: NA
CDR3 DNA: TGCGCCAGCAGCTTGGGGACAGGAGGTGGCACAGATACGCAGTATTTT
CDR3 protein: CASSLGTGGGTDTQYF

J gene: TRBJ2-3
D gene: NA
V gene: TRBV5-1
clone size: NA
CDR3 DNA: TGCGCCAGCAGCAACCTTGGGCTAGGGGTGTATTTT
CDR3 protein: CASSNLGLGVYF

J gene: TRBJ2-1
D gene: NA
V gene: TRBV19
clone size: few
CDR3 DNA: TGTGCCAGTAGCTCCACCGGGACACAAGGGTACAATGAGCAGTTCTTC
CDR3 protein: CASSSTGTQGYNEQFF

J gene: TRBJ2-7
D gene: NA
V gene: TRBV18
clone size: few
CDR3 DNA: TGTGCCAGCTCACCTGACAGGCGGGAGTTACCCTACGAGCAGTACTTC
CDR3 protein: CASSPDRRELPYEQYF

J gene: TRBJ2-7
D gene: NA
V gene: TRBV6-1
clone size: NA
CDR3 DNA: TGTGCCAGCAGTGAAGGGAGGTGGCAGTACTTC
CDR3 protein: CASSEGRWQYF